What follows are 8 T cell receptor beta chains derived from one specimen sequenced in a study of type 1 regulatory T cells. Each CDR3 protein gets one entry after TCRdb re-called the reads with MiXCR. Of 40,000 to 50,000 distinct CDR3 sequences in the sample, about 12% were seen once. No antigen has been identified for these receptors. The sequencing sample was made of cultured non-Tr1 T cells, either the whole culture or a sorted T cell fraction (not recorded which). All receptors come from a human donor in good health.

This clonotype was picked up many times. The rearrangement links TRBV4-1 to TRBJ1-5; a weak D match, TRBD1 (5 bases). CDR1 is MGHRA and CDR2 is YSYEKL in the germline V gene. The CDR3 consists of 16 residues. V was pared by 0 bases and J by 11 bases, with 20 bases between. The CDR3 nucleotides are TGCGCCAGCAGCCAAGATCTCTTCACCCCGGGGGTTGCCCAGCATTTT. The encoded protein is CASSQDLFTPGVAQHF.

This clonotype was picked up many times. The genes are TRBV20-1 and TRBJ2-1, with TRBD1 as a possible D gene (7 bases). Germline CDR1 is DFQATT and CDR2 is SNEGSKA (reference sequence). This CDR3 has 15 residues. V lost 6 bases to trimming and J lost 13 bases, with 28 bases between them. The CDR3 region has the DNA TGCAGTGCGGAGGGGGGACAGACTGGTTTGCGGCCTCAGTTCTTC. It is translated as CSAEGGQTGLRPQFF.

As concerns this clonotype: A read error may be the cause here, since a much bigger clone is one base away. This chain links TRBV28 with TRBJ2-2, with 9 bases lining up with TRBD1. The CDR3 loop spans 15 amino acids. Germline CDR1 MDHEN, CDR2 SYDVKM. CDR3 coding DNA: TGTGCCAGCATAAGGGGGGACAGGGCCACCGGGGAGCTGCTTTTT. Translated, it gives CASIRGDRATGELLF.

The rearrangement links TRBV20-1 to TRBJ1-2; no clear D gene. There are 13 residues in the CDR3. The V and J ends lost 1 base and 7 bases respectively, with 13 bases between them. CDR1 DFQATT and CDR2 SNEGSKA come from the germline V gene (reference sequence). CDR3 nucleotides: TGCAGTGCTAGAGGGGCCTCCGGGAGTGGCTACACCTTC. Its protein product is CSARGASGSGYTF.

This clonotype appeared many times. The chain links TRBV3-1 to TRBJ2-1, with 9 bases matching TRBD2. V gave up 4 bases and J gave up 9 bases; unmatched junction bases: 10. This CDR3 spans 15 amino acids. Germline V CDR1 and CDR2: LGHDT, YNNKEL (reference sequence). The CDR3 reads CASSLSGSRVGEQFF. The CDR3 DNA sequence: TGTGCCAGCAGCCTTAGCGGGAGCAGGGTCGGTGAGCAGTTCTTC.

This chain links TRBV18 with TRBJ2-5; perhaps D is TRBD1 or TRBD2 (5 bases each). The CDR3 spans 15 residues. V shed 3 bases and J shed 1 base, with 12 bases lying between them. CDR1 and CDR2 (germline): KGHSH, LQKENI. This CDR3 is CASSPRDGLQETQYF. DNA of the CDR3: TGTGCCAGCTCACCCCGGGACGGTCTCCAAGAGACCCAGTACTTC.

J is TRBJ2-1 and V is TRBV19; the match to TRBD1 covers 9 bases. The V gene end was trimmed by 7 bases and the J gene end by 5 bases; junction bases not matched to a gene: 9. Germline assignment: CDR1 LNHDA and CDR2 SQIVND (reference sequence). The CDR3 sequence is 15 residues long. The CDR3 DNA reads TGTGCCAGTAATACAGGGGGCGGCAGGGACAATGAGCAGTTCTTC. This sequence encodes CASNTGGGRDNEQFF.

This clonotype occurred many times. This chain links TRBV12-3 or TRBV12-4 with TRBJ2-6; D gene unclear. This CDR3 has 15 residues. Between the trimmed V and J ends, which lost 4 bases and 2 bases, there was a span of 9 bases. The CDR3 spells CASSSRVAGANVLTF. For the CDR3, the DNA is TGTGCCAGCAGTTCTAGGGTCGCTGGGGCCAACGTCCTGACTTTC.